Below are 9 T cell receptor beta chains sequenced from a single sample in a study of blood T cells in healthy people across ages. The second PCR ran about 6 to 12 cycles with a sample-barcoded 5' primer and J-beta primers. Each CDR3 protein gets one entry after TCRdb re-called the 5' RACE reads with MiXCR. Among about 680,000 distinct CDR3 sequences listed, over 45% were seen once. Sequencing was carried out using blood. The origin of the receptors is a woman in her fifties or sixties in good health.

This clonotype has more than one count but fewer than ten. The CDR3: CSAREQGREQYF. The CDR3 nucleotides read TGCAGTGCTAGAGAACAGGGTCGGGAGCAGTACTTC. The rearrangement links TRBV20-1 to TRBJ2-5; either TRBD1 or TRBD2 may supply D (6 bases each). Germline-derived CDR1 and CDR2 are DFQATT and SNEGSKA (reference sequence). The CDR3 has 12 residues. Trimming left V 0 bases short and J 11 bases short, with 13 bases between.

V usage is TRBV5-1 and J usage is TRBJ1-2; D perhaps matches TRBD1 (5 bases). Per the germline V gene, CDR1 is SGHRS and CDR2 is YFSETQ. V was clipped by 2 bases and J by 3 bases, with 11 bases between them. The CDR3 totals 14 residues. This chain's CDR3 is CASSFQGSDYGYTF. CDR3 coding DNA: TGCGCCAGCAGCTTCCAGGGAAGCGACTATGGCTACACCTTC. The full variable domain, its missing parts supplied by reference TRBV5-1 and TRBJ1-2, is KAGVTQTPRYLIKTRGQQVTLSCSPISGHRSVSWYQQTPGQGLQFLFEYFSETQRNKGNFPGRFSGRQFSNSRSEMNVSTLELGDSALYLCASSFQGSDYGYTFGSGTRLTVV.

This clonotype was seen only once. CDR3 DNA: TGTGCCAGCAGTAGGGGGGGGCGACAGGGCGCCAATTCACCCCTCCACTTT. This translates into CASSRGGRQGANSPLHF. V and J are TRBV6-1 and TRBJ1-6, with 7 bases identical to TRBD1. The CDR3 length is 17 residues. Germline CDR1 is MNHNS and CDR2 is SASEGT. V dropped 5 bases and J dropped 7; count of bases not matched to a gene: 14.

V gene TRBV10-3 combines with J gene TRBJ2-5; 8 positions agree with TRBD2. The CDR3 is 15 amino acids. Germline values: CDR1 ENHRY, CDR2 SYGVKD. V gave up 4 bases and J gave up 11 bases; unmatched junction bases: 15. Here the CDR3 DNA reads TGTGCCATCAGTGGCGGGGGGACAACTTACAATGAGCAGTACTTC. Its protein product is CAISGGGTTYNEQYF.

V and J are TRBV28 and TRBJ2-4, with a tentative D call TRBD1 (6 bases). CDR1 and CDR2 (germline): MDHEN, SYDVKM. The V end lost 10 bases, the J end lost 0 bases, and 19 bases lay between the germline ends. The CDR3 totals 16 residues. The CDR3 reads CAIKSLTGLAKNIQYF. The DNA for the CDR3 is TGTGCCATCAAGTCTTTGACAGGACTAGCCAAAAACATTCAGTACTTC.

This sequence joins TRBV7-2 and TRBJ2-3; 8 nucleotides match TRBD1. The CDR3 totals 16 residues. Unmatched junction bases numbered 8, after V lost 2 bases and J lost 4 bases. From germline, CDR1 is SGHTA and CDR2 FQGNSA. The DNA for the CDR3 is TGTGCCAGCAGCTTATTCGGACAGGGAGGATCAGATACGCAGTATTTT. This codes for CASSLFGQGGSDTQYF.

This chain joins TRBV20-1 and TRBJ1-2, with D possibly being TRBD1 (5 bases). V lost 6 bases, J lost 8 bases, and 10 bases lay in between. Germline V lookup: CDR1 DFQATT, CDR2 SNEGSKA (reference sequence). This CDR3 has 10 residues. CDR3 sequence reads: CSAGGEGYTF. CDR3 bases: TGCAGTGCCGGGGGGGAAGGCTACACCTTC.

The chain links TRBV7-6 to TRBJ2-1, with 7 bases lining up with TRBD2. Germline V gene sequence: CDR1 SGHVS, CDR2 FNYEAQ. CDR3 size: 15 residues. V lost 5 bases, J lost 0 bases, and 4 bases stayed unmatched. In DNA, the CDR3 is TGTGCCAGCAGCGCGTCTAGCGGCTCCTACAATGAGCAGTTCTTC. Amino acids: CASSASSGSYNEQFF.

The chain employs TRBV5-1 and TRBJ2-1, with D unclear. The germline V gene has CDR1 SGHRS and CDR2 YFSETQ. This CDR3 region has 15 residues. Trimming left V 1 base short and J 0 bases short, with 8 bases between. CDR3 DNA: TGCGCCAGCAGCTTGCGGCAGATCTCCTACAATGAGCAGTTCTTC. This translates into CASSLRQISYNEQFF.